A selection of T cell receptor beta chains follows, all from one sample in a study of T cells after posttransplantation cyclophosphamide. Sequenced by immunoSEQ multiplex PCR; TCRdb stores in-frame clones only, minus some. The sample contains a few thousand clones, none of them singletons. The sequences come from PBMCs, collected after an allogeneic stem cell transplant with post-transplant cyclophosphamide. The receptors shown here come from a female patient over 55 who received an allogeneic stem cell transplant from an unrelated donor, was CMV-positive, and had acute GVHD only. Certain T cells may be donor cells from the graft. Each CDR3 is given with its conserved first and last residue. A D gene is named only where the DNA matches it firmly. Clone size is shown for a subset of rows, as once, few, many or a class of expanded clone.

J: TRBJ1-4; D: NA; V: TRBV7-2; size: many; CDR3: CASSLQQSHNEKLFF; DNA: TGTGCCAGCAGCTTACAACAGAGCCATAATGAAAAACTGTTTTTT
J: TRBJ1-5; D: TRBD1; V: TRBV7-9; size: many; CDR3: CASSKDRSNQPQHF; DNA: TGTGCCAGCAGTAAGGACAGGTCGAATCAGCCCCAGCATTTT
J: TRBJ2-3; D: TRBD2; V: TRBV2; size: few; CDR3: CASSEADGTSGPGGTDTQYF; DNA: TGTGCCAGCAGTGAAGCGGACGGGACTAGCGGTCCGGGGGGCACAGATACGCAGTATTTT
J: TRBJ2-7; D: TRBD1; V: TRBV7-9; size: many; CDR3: CASSLAGAGGSYEQYF; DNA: TGTGCCAGCAGCTTAGCGGGGGCAGGGGGCTCCTACGAGCAGTACTTC
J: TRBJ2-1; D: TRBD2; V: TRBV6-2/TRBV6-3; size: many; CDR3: CASSPTTSGGAPRWNEQFF; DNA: TGTGCCAGCAGCCCCACCACTAGCGGGGGAGCCCCTCGGTGGAATGAGCAGTTCTTC
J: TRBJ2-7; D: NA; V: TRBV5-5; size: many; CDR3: CASSWTLGYTNEQYF; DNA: TGTGCCAGCAGCTGGACTTTGGGCTATACCAACGAGCAGTACTTC
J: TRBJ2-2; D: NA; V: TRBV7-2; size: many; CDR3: CASSRWRDPLTNTGELFF; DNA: TGTGCCAGCAGCCGCTGGCGGGATCCTCTAACGAACACCGGGGAGCTGTTTTTT
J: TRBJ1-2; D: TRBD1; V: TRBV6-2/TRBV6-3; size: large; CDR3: CASSYLARDRGQNGYTF; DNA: TGTGCCAGCAGTTACCTCGCTCGGGACAGGGGGCAAAATGGCTACACCTTC
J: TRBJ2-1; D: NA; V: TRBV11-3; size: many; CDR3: CASSLEGHQYNEQFF; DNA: TGTGCCAGCAGCTTAGAGGGACACCAATACAATGAGCAGTTCTTC
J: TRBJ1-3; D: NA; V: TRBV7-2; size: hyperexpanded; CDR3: CASSLGPQAGNTIYF; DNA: TGTGCCAGCAGCCTTGGGCCCCAGGCTGGAAACACCATATATTTT
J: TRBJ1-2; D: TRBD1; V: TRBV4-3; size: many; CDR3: CASSQEVAGGYGYTF; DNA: TGCGCCAGCAGCCAAGAAGTGGCAGGGGGCTATGGCTACACCTTC
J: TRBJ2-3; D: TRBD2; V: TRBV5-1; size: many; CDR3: CASSPTRTSGGPDTQYF; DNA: TGCGCCAGCAGCCCCACCCGAACTAGCGGGGGTCCAGATACGCAGTATTTT
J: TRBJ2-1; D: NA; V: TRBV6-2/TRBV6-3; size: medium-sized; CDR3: CASSPPRGRGYNEQFF; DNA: TGTGCCAGCAGTCCCCCGAGGGGGAGAGGATACAATGAGCAGTTCTTC
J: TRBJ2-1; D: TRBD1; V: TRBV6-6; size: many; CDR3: CASSPGTGVYNEQFF; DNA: TGTGCCAGCAGTCCTGGGACAGGGGTATACAATGAGCAGTTCTTC
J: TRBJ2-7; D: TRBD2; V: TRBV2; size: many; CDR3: CASNRRGLAGGYEQYF; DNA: TGTGCCAGCAATCGTAGGGGACTAGCGGGGGGATACGAGCAGTACTTC
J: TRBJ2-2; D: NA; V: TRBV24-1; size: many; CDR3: CATSMGQPTGELFF; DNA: TGTGCCACCAGTATGGGACAACCCACCGGGGAGCTGTTTTTT
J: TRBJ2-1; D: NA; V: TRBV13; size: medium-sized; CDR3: CASSLGKGNEQFF; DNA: TGTGCCAGCAGCTTAGGAAAGGGCAATGAGCAGTTCTTC
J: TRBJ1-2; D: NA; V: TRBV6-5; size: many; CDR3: CASRGTGTPGEGYTF; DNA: TGTGCCAGCAGGGGAACCGGGACACCCGGTGAAGGCTACACCTTC
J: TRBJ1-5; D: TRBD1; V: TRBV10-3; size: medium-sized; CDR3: CAISESGGLYQPQHF; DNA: TGTGCCATCAGTGAGTCAGGGGGCTTGTATCAGCCCCAGCATTTT
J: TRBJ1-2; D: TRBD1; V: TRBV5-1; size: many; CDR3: CASRYGTGDNYGYTF; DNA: TGCGCCAGCAGGTACGGGACAGGAGATAACTATGGCTACACCTTC
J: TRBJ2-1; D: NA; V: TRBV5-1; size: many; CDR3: CASSLTNEQFF; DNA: TGCGCCAGCAGTCTTACTAATGAGCAGTTCTTC
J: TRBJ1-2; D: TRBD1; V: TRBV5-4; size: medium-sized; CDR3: CASSLGQGGYGYTF; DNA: TGTGCCAGCAGCTTGGGACAGGGGGGCTATGGCTACACCTTC
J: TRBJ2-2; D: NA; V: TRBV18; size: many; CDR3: CASSRTATGELFF; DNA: TGTGCCAGCTCGCGGACAGCGACCGGGGAGCTGTTTTTT
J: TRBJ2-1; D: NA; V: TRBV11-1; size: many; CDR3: CASSLGGGPNEQFF; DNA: TGTGCCAGCAGCTTAGGGGGGGGCCCCAATGAGCAGTTCTTC
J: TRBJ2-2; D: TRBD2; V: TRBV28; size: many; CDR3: CASSRIAGGGTGELFF; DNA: TGTGCCAGCAGTCGCATAGCGGGGGGTGGCACCGGGGAGCTGTTTTTT
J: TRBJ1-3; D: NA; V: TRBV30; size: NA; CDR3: CAWSRRGFPSGNTIYF; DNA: TGTGCCTGGAGTAGACGGGGATTCCCCTCTGGAAACACCATATATTTT
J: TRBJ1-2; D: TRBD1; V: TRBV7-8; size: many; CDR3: CASSLASGQGYGYTF; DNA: TGTGCCAGCAGCTTAGCGTCCGGACAGGGGTATGGCTACACCTTC
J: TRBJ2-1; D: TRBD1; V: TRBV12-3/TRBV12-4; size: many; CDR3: CASGIRDRENEQFF; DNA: TGTGCCAGCGGTATCCGGGACAGGGAGAATGAGCAGTTCTTC
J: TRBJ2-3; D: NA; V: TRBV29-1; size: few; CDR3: CSVDLTDTQYF; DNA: TGCAGCGTTGATTTAACAGATACGCAGTATTTT
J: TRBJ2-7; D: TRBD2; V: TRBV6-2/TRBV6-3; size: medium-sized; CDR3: CASSLRLAASYEQYF; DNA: TGTGCCAGCAGTTTGAGACTAGCGGCCTCCTACGAGCAGTACTTC
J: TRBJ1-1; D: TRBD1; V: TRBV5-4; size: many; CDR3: CASSRQGGSEAFF; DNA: TGTGCCAGCAGCCGACAGGGAGGTTCTGAAGCTTTCTTT